The next 12 T cell receptor beta chains were all read from a single sample in a study of neoadjuvant anti-PD-1 for oral cavity cancer (dated by TCRdb to about 2021). The library was obtained by the immunoSEQ multiplex PCR assay. TCRdb took this table from immuneACCESS and kept in-frame rearrangements with V and J called. Such tables lack part of the clones; where checked against another copy, unresolved V genes explain under half of the gap, and the rest is unexplained. For this sample the table gives approximately 15,000 clones, of which approximately 40% were detected only once. The top ten constitute around two fifths of the sample. The time point label for this specimen denotes: after neoadjuvant nivolumab, at surgical resection. The sample was tumor tissue, taken after nivolumab (anti-PD-1) treatment. The receptors shown here come from a person between 40 and 85 years old with oral cavity squamous cell carcinoma.

For the CDR3, the DNA is TGTGCCAGCAGCTCCACAGGGATCGGCGAGCAGTACTTC. This translates into CASSSTGIGEQYF. The chain is built from TRBV5-4 and TRBJ2-7; D is possibly TRBD1 (6 bases). Trimming stripped 3 bases from V and 6 bases from J, with 13 bases between. This CDR3 spans 13 amino acids. Germline values: CDR1 SGHNT, CDR2 YYREEE (reference sequence).

The rearrangement joins TRBV5-4 to TRBJ2-6; a weak D match, TRBD1 (6 bases). This CDR3 has 18 residues. Germline CDR1 SGHNT, CDR2 YYREEE (reference sequence). Trimming pared 0 bases from V and 1 base from J, leaving 14 bases between. The CDR3 loop is CASSLGGMRGSGANVLTF. CDR3 nucleotide sequence: TGTGCCAGCAGCTTGGGCGGTATGAGGGGGTCTGGGGCCAACGTCCTGACTTTC.

The CDR3 spells CASSEDRADIQPQHF. The CDR3 coding sequence is TGTGCCAGCAGTGAAGACAGGGCCGACATTCAGCCCCAGCATTTT. The rearrangement links TRBV6-4 to TRBJ1-5; TRBD1 agrees at 7 bases. This CDR3 has 15 residues. Trimming took 3 bases from V and 6 from J; bases not matched to a gene: 8. Germline CDR1 and CDR2: MRHNA and SNTAGT.

V and J are TRBV18 and TRBJ1-2; 7 bases map to TRBD1. The V segment lost 1 base and the J segment 8 bases; nucleotides outside the gene matches: 16. Germline V gene data show CDR1 as KGHSH and CDR2 as LQKENI. The CDR3 length is 17 residues. CDR3 protein: CASSPRNTNTGVYGYTF. The CDR3 nucleotides are TGTGCCAGCTCACCACGGAATACAAATACAGGGGTCTACGGCTACACCTTC.

CDR3 bases: TGTGCCTGGTCAGGGGGGCCTAATGAAAAACTGTTTTTT. Translated: CAWSGGPNEKLFF. The rearrangement joins TRBV30 to TRBJ1-4; 7 positions agree with TRBD1. V dropped 5 bases and J dropped 3; count of bases not matched to a gene: 3. The CDR3 covers 13 residues. Looked up from germline, CDR1 is GTSNPN and CDR2 is SVGIG (reference sequence).

This clone has just a few counts. The chain uses TRBV10-3 and TRBJ1-5, with 7 bases lining up with TRBD1. The CDR3 consists of 14 residues. CDR1 ENHRY and CDR2 SYGVKD come from the germline V gene. V lost 10 bases to trimming and J lost 0 bases; unmatched junction nucleotides: 6. CDR3 in DNA: TGTGCCACTAAACAGGGGATTAGCAATCAGCCCCAGCATTTT. Amino acids: CATKQGISNQPQHF.

The chain links TRBV9 to TRBJ2-2; TRBD1 matches 9 bases. V lost 2 bases and J lost 4; bases outside the gene matches: 6. The CDR3 extends over 16 amino acids. Per germline, CDR1 SGDLS and CDR2 YYNGEE. CDR3: CASSVRTGAVTGELFF. The DNA for the CDR3 is TGTGCCAGCAGCGTTCGGACAGGGGCGGTCACCGGGGAGCTGTTTTTT.

V is TRBV10-2 and J is TRBJ1-6; maybe TRBD1 (5 bases). The CDR3 consists of 12 residues. In germline, CDR1 is WSHSY, CDR2 SAAADI. Deletions cut 3 bases from V and 9 bases from J, with 6 bases between. The CDR3 reads CASSDRASPLHF. In DNA form, the CDR3 reads TGCGCCAGCAGTGACAGGGCTTCACCCCTCCACTTT.

This clone was detected only a few times. This chain links TRBV11-2 with TRBJ1-2; D not certain. The CDR3 is 12 residues long. Germline loops: CDR1 SGHAT, CDR2 FQNNGV. Trimming left V 4 bases short and J 6 bases short, with 9 bases between. CDR3 DNA sequence: TGTGCCAGCAGCTCCGGGATGAATGGCTACACCTTC. Translation gives CASSSGMNGYTF.

The V call is TRBV14, the J call TRBJ1-1; D unclear. The ends were cut back, 2 bases at V and 2 bases at J, with 6 bases in the middle. CDR1 SGHDN and CDR2 FVKESK come from the germline V gene. This CDR3 comprises 13 residues. The CDR3 reads CASSQFRNTEAFF. Here the CDR3 DNA reads TGTGCCAGCAGCCAATTCAGAAACACTGAAGCTTTCTTT.

The chain links TRBV15 to TRBJ2-7; D may correspond to TRBD1 or TRBD2 (5 bases each). Germline loops: CDR1 LNHNV, CDR2 YYDKDF (reference sequence). The CDR3 contains 15 residues. Trimming cost V 5 bases and J 0 bases, with 14 bases left between them. This CDR3 reads CATSGGRGISYEQYF. CDR3 coding DNA: TGTGCCACCAGCGGAGGACGGGGCATCTCCTACGAGCAGTACTTC. Variable domain in full (rest from reference TRBV15 and TRBJ2-7): DAMVIQNPRYQVTQFGKPVTLSCSQTLNHNVMYWYQQKSSQAPKLLFHYYDKDFNNEADTPDNFQSRRPNTSFCFLDIRSPGLGDTAMYLCATSGGRGISYEQYFGPGTRLTVT.

The V call is TRBV7-2, the J call TRBJ2-5, with 7 bases identical to TRBD2. The CDR3 extends over 14 amino acids. The V segment lost 3 bases and the J segment 3 bases; nucleotides outside the gene matches: 4. Per the germline V gene, CDR1 is SGHTA and CDR2 is FQGNSA. The CDR3 DNA follows: TGTGCCAGCAGCTTGGGACTAAGCGAAGAGACCCAGTACTTC. Translated, it gives CASSLGLSEETQYF.